This entry features one TCR beta chain sequence. What it binds is unknown. The sample is drawn from a study of CD8 T cells in ankylosing spondylitis. V lost 6 bases and J 2 bases, leaving 11 bases between the germline ends. The length of the CDR3 is 12 residues. Looked up from germline, CDR1 is DFQATT and CDR2 is SNEGSKA (reference sequence). TCRdb used MiXCR to reprocess the 5' RACE reads, holding one entry per CDR3 protein. The sample shows roughly 240,000 distinct CDR3 sequences, around 8% of them seen only once. General study findings and limits: Clones linked with disease were CD8+ and fairly uncommon in the peripheral blood.

This clonotype was sampled from a female donor with ankylosing spondylitis or in good health (not recorded which). The sequenced sample was blood, either unsorted or a sorted T cell fraction (not recorded which). This chain connects TRBV20-1 to TRBJ2-7; D is ambiguous. The CDR3 loop reads CSAESPPYEQYF. In DNA form, the CDR3 reads TGCAGTGCCGAGAGTCCCCCCTACGAGCAGTACTTC.